A selection of T cell receptor beta chains follows, all from one sample in a study of OX40 agonist ivuxolimab in advanced cancers. The repertoire was sequenced with immunoSEQ multiplex PCR; TCRdb's copy has only in-frame clones and lacks some. Counted here are approximately 60,000 clones, about nine tenths occurring once; the ten biggest clones make up 5.5% to 7%. Sequencing was performed on CD4+ or CD8+ T cells sorted from blood, taken in a trial of the OX40 agonist ivuxolimab. All receptors come from an adult with an advanced solid tumor such as melanoma, head and neck, liver or kidney cancer. Each CDR3 is given with its conserved first and last residue. The D gene is left open where the match is weak. Not all rows give a size; the values are once, few, many and, for expanded clones, a class.

.	TRBV6-1	TRBD1	TRBJ1-1	TGTGCCAGCAATCAGGGGGTGGGTGAAGCTTTCTTT	CASNQGVGEAFF
.	TRBV30	.	TRBJ2-5	TGTGCCTGGAGTGGGGGACCTACAGTTGAGACCCAGTACTTC	CAWSGGPTVETQYF
.	TRBV18	TRBD1	TRBJ2-3	TGTGCCAGCTCACCCGGGACAGGGGGAGTAGATACGCAGTATTTT	CASSPGTGGVDTQYF
.	TRBV6-5	.	TRBJ2-1	TGTGCCAGCAGACGGTACAATGAGCAGTTCTTC	CASRRYNEQFF
.	TRBV6-5	.	TRBJ2-3	TGTGCCAGCAGTCCCCGTGGGACAGATACGCAGTATTTT	CASSPRGTDTQYF
once	TRBV7-3	.	TRBJ2-1	TGTGCCAGCAGCGTAAGGGGGTCCCCCACCTACAATGAGCAGTTCTTC	CASSVRGSPTYNEQFF
.	TRBV2	.	TRBJ1-2	TGTGCCAGCATGGGGTCGGGGTATGAAGGCTACACCTTC	CASMGSGYEGYTF
.	TRBV9	.	TRBJ2-5	TGTGCCAGCAGCGCTGGGAGTGGGATGAGAGAGACCCAGTACTTC	CASSAGSGMRETQYF
.	TRBV19	.	TRBJ2-6	TGTGCCAGTAGTGTCTCTGGGGCCAACGTCCTGACTTTC	CASSVSGANVLTF
.	TRBV28	.	TRBJ2-3	TGTGCCAGCAGGGGGTGGAGTGCAGATACGCAGTATTTT	CASRGWSADTQYF
.	TRBV18	.	TRBJ1-2	TGTGCCAGCTCACCACGGAGGGCGCCGGACTATGGCTACACCTTC	CASSPRRAPDYGYTF
.	TRBV6-1	.	TRBJ2-1	TGTGCCAGCAGTGACAGGGACTCCTACAATGAGCAGTTCTTC	CASSDRDSYNEQFF
.	TRBV18	.	TRBJ2-5	TGTGCCAGCTCAGTCCGTGAGGGGACACAGACCCAGTACTTC	CASSVREGTQTQYF
.	TRBV11-2	TRBD1	TRBJ1-2	TGTGCCAGCAGCTTAACAGGGGGCCCCTATGGCTACACCTTC	CASSLTGGPYGYTF
once	TRBV19	.	TRBJ1-1	TGTGCCAGTAGTATGCGACCCTTGGGGGGGAACACTGAAGCTTTCTTT	CASSMRPLGGNTEAFF
.	TRBV5-6	.	TRBJ2-1	TGTGCCAGCGGGGGGGACAGCCTTACCTACAATGAGCAGTTCTTC	CASGGDSLTYNEQFF
once	TRBV11-3	.	TRBJ2-1	TGTGCCAGCAGCTCGTGGACTACCGGTCCCAATGAGCAGTTCTTC	CASSSWTTGPNEQFF
.	TRBV30	.	TRBJ1-2	TGTGCCTGGAGTGTAGAAGGTGTAGGGGGCTACACCTTC	CAWSVEGVGGYTF
.	TRBV29-1	.	TRBJ1-1	TGCAGCGTTCACGGACGGATGAACACTGAAGCTTTCTTT	CSVHGRMNTEAFF
.	TRBV19	TRBD2	TRBJ2-3	TGTGCCAGTAGTTTAGCGGGAGCCCCCACAGATACGCAGTATTTT	CASSLAGAPTDTQYF
.	TRBV11-3	.	TRBJ1-3	TGTGCCAGCAGCCAGTCCTACCTAACCGAGATATATTTT	CASSQSYLTEIYF
.	TRBV18	TRBD1	TRBJ2-7	TGTGCCAGCTCACCACCCTTGGGACAGGGGAACCACGAGCAGTACTTC	CASSPPLGQGNHEQYF
.	TRBV7-8	.	TRBJ2-3	TGTGCCAGCAGCTTACGTCCGGGGGGCACAGATACGCAGTATTTT	CASSLRPGGTDTQYF
.	TRBV19	.	TRBJ1-1	TGTGCCAGTAGTATTAAGGGTTTTACTGAAGCTTTCTTT	CASSIKGFTEAFF
.	TRBV5-7	.	TRBJ2-7	TGTGCCAGCAGCTTGGGACAGTTCTACGAGCAGTACTTC	CASSLGQFYEQYF
.	TRBV10-1	.	TRBJ1-1	TGCGCCAGCAGTGAGACGGGGCCAACTGAAGCTTTCTTT	CASSETGPTEAFF
few	TRBV15	.	TRBJ1-4	TGTGCCACCAGCAGAGGCTCTAGGGTGGATGAAAAACTGTTTTTT	CATSRGSRVDEKLFF
.	TRBV5-1	.	TRBJ1-2	TGCGCCAGCAGCTTATCAGGGTCTAACTATGGCTACACCTTC	CASSLSGSNYGYTF
.	TRBV9	TRBD2	TRBJ2-7	TGTGCCAGCAGCGAAGGGACTAGCGGGTACTACGAGCAGTACTTC	CASSEGTSGYYEQYF
.	TRBV9	.	TRBJ1-2	TGTGCCAGCAGCGTAGAACCGTCCTATGGCTACACCTTC	CASSVEPSYGYTF
.	TRBV6-1	.	TRBJ2-7	TGTGCCAGCAGTGCGGGACGGACCTACGAGCAGTACTTC	CASSAGRTYEQYF
once	TRBV6-1	.	TRBJ2-5	TGTGCCAGCAGTGGTCAAGGGTGGGGGGAGACCCAGTACTTC	CASSGQGWGETQYF
.	TRBV11-2	TRBD1	TRBJ1-1	TGTGCCAGCAGCCTCGGACAGGGTACGGTCACTGAAGCTTTCTTT	CASSLGQGTVTEAFF
.	TRBV5-1	.	TRBJ2-3	TGCGCCAGCAGCTTGGCGGCAGGGAACGCAGATACGCAGTATTTT	CASSLAAGNADTQYF
.	TRBV7-9	TRBD1	TRBJ2-7	TGTGCCAGCAGCCTAGGAAGGGCCCCGGACAGGGAAGTCTACGAGCAGTACTTC	CASSLGRAPDREVYEQYF
.	TRBV5-4	.	TRBJ2-7	TGTGCCAGCAGCCTTCTCGGTGGGACCTCCTACGAGCAGTACTTC	CASSLLGGTSYEQYF
once	TRBV21-1	.	TRBJ2-5	TGTGCCAGCAGCAAAGTGGGGGAGGAAAATACCCAAAGGCTTAAACTCTACCAAGAGACCCAGTACTTC	CASSKVGEENTQRLKLYQETQYF
.	TRBV7-9	.	TRBJ2-6	TGTGCCAGCAGCTTAGAGGTAGGGCCTGGGGCCAACGTCCTGACTTTC	CASSLEVGPGANVLTF
.	TRBV28	.	TRBJ2-7	TGTGCCACAAGAACTATCGGGAATTCCTACGAGCAGTACTTC	CATRTIGNSYEQYF
.	TRBV5-1	TRBD1	TRBJ1-6	TGCGCCAGCAGCCGCGATGGGAGGGGGCAGGGTTCACCCCTCCACTTT	CASSRDGRGQGSPLHF
.	TRBV4-2	TRBD2	TRBJ2-4	TGTGCCAGCAGCCGCGGACTAGCGGGCTTTGGCAAAAACATTCAGTACTTC	CASSRGLAGFGKNIQYF
.	TRBV7-8	TRBD2	TRBJ2-7	TGTGCCAGCAGCTTGGGGGTGGCGACTAGCGGGAGGGCCCAGTTTATCGAGCAGTACTTC	CASSLGVATSGRAQFIEQYF
.	TRBV5-1	TRBD2	TRBJ2-3	TGCGCCAGCAGCTTGGGACTAGCGGGAGTGGAGCAGTATTTT	CASSLGLAGVEQYF
.	TRBV27	TRBD1	TRBJ2-3	TGTGCCAGCAGCCCATCCCGCCGGGACAGGGGGCTTGCTAGCACAGATACGCAGTATTTT	CASSPSRRDRGLASTDTQYF
.	TRBV5-1	.	TRBJ2-7	TGCGCCAGCAGCACCCGACAAACCGAGCAGTACTTC	CASSTRQTEQYF
.	TRBV5-1	.	TRBJ1-6	TGCGCCAGCAGTGGAGCAGGGGCCAATTCACCCCTCCACTTT	CASSGAGANSPLHF
.	TRBV28	.	TRBJ2-3	TGTGCCAGCACCGCGGGACAGTTAAACACAGATACGCAGTATTTT	CASTAGQLNTDTQYF
.	TRBV11-2	TRBD1	TRBJ2-2	TGTGCCAGCAGCTTACTCCGGGGACAGGGGAGAACCGGGGAGCTGTTTTTT	CASSLLRGQGRTGELFF
.	TRBV18	.	TRBJ2-7	TGTGCCAGCTCACGCCTAGCAGACCATAAGGAGCAGTACTTC	CASSRLADHKEQYF
.	TRBV28	.	TRBJ2-1	TGTGCCAGCAGTTTTTCGGGCAGCTCCTACAATGAGCAGTTCTTC	CASSFSGSSYNEQFF
.	TRBV7-2	.	TRBJ1-5	TGTGCCAGCAGCGGCACAGGAGTGCGGCCCCAGCATTTT	CASSGTGVRPQHF
.	TRBV5-1	TRBD2	TRBJ2-3	TGCGCCAGCAGCTTGGGAAGCGGGGGAATTAGAGATACGCAGTATTTT	CASSLGSGGIRDTQYF
.	TRBV5-5	.	TRBJ2-7	TGTGCCAGCAGCCCAGACCACTTCGAGCAGTACTTC	CASSPDHFEQYF
.	TRBV6-1	TRBD2	TRBJ2-2	TGTGCCAGCAGCCTTAGCGGGAGGGCCCCCGGGGAGCTGTTTTTT	CASSLSGRAPGELFF
.	TRBV7-8	TRBD1	TRBJ1-2	TGTGCCAGCAGCACGCACAGGGGGACGGCAGCAGCGTACACCTTC	CASSTHRGTAAAYTF
.	TRBV5-6	.	TRBJ2-5	TGTGCCAGCAGCTCCGCATACAGGGTTTATGAGACCCAGTACTTC	CASSSAYRVYETQYF
.	TRBV6-1	.	TRBJ1-1	TGTGCCAGCAGTGAAGTGATCATGAACACTGAAGCTTTCTTT	CASSEVIMNTEAFF
.	TRBV2	.	TRBJ1-4	TGTGCCAGCAGTGGGGCCAGGGGATCTGAAAAACTGTTTTTT	CASSGARGSEKLFF
.	TRBV27	.	TRBJ1-1	TGTGCCAGCAGTTCCCGGACTCGGGTCACTGAAGCTTTCTTT	CASSSRTRVTEAFF
.	TRBV28	.	TRBJ2-7	TGTGCCACGCACAGGGAGCAGGTAGGCGAGCAGTACTTC	CATHREQVGEQYF